This TCR beta chain is from a study of T cell repertoires in cytomegalovirus infection. Study in general: Public TCR beta signatures were indicative of both CMV infection and a matching HLA type.

This clonotype was detected many times. TCRdb re-called the reads through MiXCR, storing one row per CDR3 protein. The table lists almost 550,000 distinct CDR3 sequences, 15% to 20% of them singletons. The CDR3 covers 16 residues. The J segment lost 8 bases and the V segment lost 7 bases, leaving 11 bases of the junction unmatched. Sample: CD8+ T cells from PBMCs. The rearrangement links TRBV12-3 or TRBV12-4 to TRBJ2-1, with TRBD2 identical over 13 bases. This receptor was taken from a human donor in good health (CMV status not recorded). Some clones in this sample may be carry-over from other donors' samples. The CDR3 coding sequence is TGTGCCAGCACCCTTTCCGGGACTAGCGGGATCTATGAGCAGTTCTTC. Translation gives CASTLSGTSGIYEQFF.